The present T cell receptor beta chain was sequenced within a study of metastatic and nonmetastatic thyroid tumors (dated by TCRdb to the early 2020s). General notes on the study: Repertoires were compared across peripheral blood and tumor or nodule tissue samples from malignant and benign thyroid patients.

No patient had received any treatment before thyroid surgery. Using T-cell receptor beta sequencing, the study looked back at clinical samples from patients collected from about 2011 to 2018. CDR1 and CDR2 were assigned from the germline V gene (reference sequence) as GTSNPN and SVGIG. Taken from cysteine to phenylalanine, the CDR3 has 17 residues. The entry retains the CDR3 DNA only, 51 bases that are in frame from base 1. A note on this clone: Its cognate antigen has yet to be identified. One end of the junction varies from germline; a read error may be responsible.

Broader findings and caveats from the paper: TCR beta diversity was reported as significantly higher in malignant tumors than in benign nodules, in both blood and tumor samples.

The library came from PCR. Sequenced using an Illumina HiSeq 4000. High-throughput sequencing was used to profile the TCR beta-chain CDR3 region of every patient. Turning to the authors' computational methods: A classifier to discriminate distant-metastatic papillary thyroid cancer patients was built from CDR3 differences across clinicopathological groups. The Shannon index was used to measure repertoire diversity, and the Morisita-Horn index was used to measure how similar tumor and blood repertoires were. TCRdb applied fastp at Q25 and MiXCR to the public reads, then kept only in-frame beta chains. The V and J calls were determined by TCRdb, not by the authors. Across this sample there are about 39,000 clones, with roughly 18% seen only once. Around 19% of the sample is taken by the ten largest.

Sequenced input: blood. The sequence is built from TRBV30 and TRBJ2-1, and TRBD2 aligns with 15 junction nucleotides. The clonotype originates from a female donor with papillary thyroid cancer or a benign thyroid nodule (not recorded which). Some clones in this sample may be carry-over from other donors' samples. The CDR3 here reads CAWSRTGTSGRYNEKFF. The nucleotide sequence reads as follows: TGTGCCTGGAGTCGAACAGGGACTAGCGGGAGGTACAATGAGAAGTTCTTC.